The 5 T cell receptor beta chains presented below share a single source sample, sequenced in a study of T cells after yellow fever vaccination. TCRdb reprocessed the 5' RACE reads with MiXCR, giving one entry per CDR3 protein. The repertoire has under 600,000 distinct CDR3 sequences, roughly 22% of them found once; the top ten carry approximately 16%. The sample in question was PBMCs, obtained less than 25 days after the first yellow fever vaccination. The receptor set was obtained from a man aged 18 to 35 who received the YFV17D yellow fever vaccine.

This clonotype was seen many times. V gene TRBV4-2 combines with J gene TRBJ1-4; 8 bases line up with TRBD1. Looked up from germline, CDR1 is LGHNA and CDR2 is YNFKEQ. The V and J ends lost 0 bases and 8 bases, in that order; junction bases with no gene match: 5. CDR3 length: 15 amino acids. CDR3 region: CASSQDPQGAEKLFF. The CDR3 DNA sequence: TGTGCCAGCAGCCAAGATCCCCAGGGGGCGGAAAAACTGTTTTTT.

Only a few counts were recorded for this clonotype. The chain couples TRBV7-3 to TRBJ2-3; 7 bases line up with TRBD2. CDR3 length: 14 residues. V dropped 5 bases and J dropped 3; count of bases not matched to a gene: 5. Germline V gene data show CDR1 as SGHTA and CDR2 as FQGTGA. CDR3: CASSNPGGTDTQYF. The CDR3 coding sequence is TGTGCCAGCAGCAATCCGGGGGGTACAGATACGCAGTATTTT.

This clonotype was detected only a few times. The chain has TRBV27 and TRBJ1-1; D not certain. Germline CDR1 is MNHEY and CDR2 is SMNVEV (reference sequence). V lost 4 bases, J lost 1 base, and 10 bases lay in between. The CDR3 loop spans 14 amino acids. The CDR3 bases are TGTGCCAGCAGTTACCGTAGGGAGAACACTGAAGCTTTCTTT. Translating gives CASSYRRENTEAFF.

J is TRBJ2-2 and V is TRBV19; possibly TRBD1 for D (6 bases). This CDR3 region has 15 residues. Trimming took off 7 bases at V and 1 base at J, with 13 bases between the two ends. Per germline, CDR1 LNHDA and CDR2 SQIVND (reference sequence). This chain's CDR3 is CASIKGTLNTGELFF. The CDR3 nucleotides are TGTGCCAGTATTAAGGGGACACTGAACACCGGGGAGCTGTTTTTT. Full variable domain (remainder filled in from reference TRBV19 and TRBJ2-2): DGGITQSPKYLFRKEGQNVTLSCEQNLNHDAMYWYRQDPGQGLRLIYYSQIVNDFQKGDIAEGYSVSREKKESFPLTVTSAQKNPTAFYLCASIKGTLNTGELFFGEGSRLTVL.

This clonotype was seen a handful of times. The genes are TRBV20-1 and TRBJ1-5; D ambiguous. V dropped 7 bases and J dropped 5 bases, with 12 bases sitting between them. Germline V gives CDR1 DFQATT, CDR2 SNEGSKA (reference sequence). There are 12 residues in the CDR3. CDR3 amino acids: CSVTVLDQPQHF. As DNA, the CDR3 is TGCAGTGTAACGGTTTTAGATCAGCCCCAGCATTTT.